There are a few counts of the clone carrying this T cell receptor (beta chain). Its specificity is unknown. TCRdb analysed the RT-PCR reads with MiXCR anew, one entry per CDR3 protein. Here the sample spans around 540,000 distinct CDR3 sequences, 10% to 15% being singletons. These data originate in a study of response to subunit inactivated influenza vaccine. General study results and limits: After each seasonal influenza vaccination, few new T cells are recruited, the authors suggested.

The sequence came from a man aged 50 to 59 who received an inactivated influenza vaccine. Sequenced material: PBMCs from blood, taken on the day of vaccination.

CDR3 protein: CASRVDGGSYEQYF. In nucleotides, the CDR3 is TGTGCCAGCAGAGTAGACGGCGGGAGTTACGAGCAGTACTTC. This rearrangement joins TRBV2 to TRBJ2-7; 7 bases line up with TRBD2. The J segment lost 4 bases and the V segment lost 6 bases, leaving 9 bases of the junction unmatched. The CDR3 runs 14 residues. Germline assignment: CDR1 SNHLY and CDR2 FYNNEI. Full variable domain (remainder filled in from reference TRBV2 and TRBJ2-7): EPEVTQTPSHQVTQMGQEVILRCVPISNHLYFYWYRQILGQKVEFLVSFYNNEISEKSEIFDDQFSVERPDGSNFTLKIRSTKLEDSAMYFCASRVDGGSYEQYFGPGTRLTVT.